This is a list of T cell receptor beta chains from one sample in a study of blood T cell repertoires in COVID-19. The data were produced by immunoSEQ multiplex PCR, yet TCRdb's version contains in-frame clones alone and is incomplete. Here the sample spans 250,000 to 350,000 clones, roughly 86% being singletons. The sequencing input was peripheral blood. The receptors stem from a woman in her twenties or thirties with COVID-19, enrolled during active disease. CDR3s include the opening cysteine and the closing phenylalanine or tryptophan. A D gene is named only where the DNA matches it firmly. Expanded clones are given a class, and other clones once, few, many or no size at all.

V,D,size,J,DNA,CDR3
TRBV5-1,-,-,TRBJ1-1,TGCGCCAGCAGCAAACGCCCTACCCACACTGAAGCTTTCTTT,CASSKRPTHTEAFF
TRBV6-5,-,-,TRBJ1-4,TGTGCCAGCAGTTACTCCTGGGGCAGCTCTAATGAAAAACTGTTTTTT,CASSYSWGSSNEKLFF
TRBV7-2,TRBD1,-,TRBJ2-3,TGTGCCAGCAGTCCAGGGGGCTGGGGCACAGATACGCAGTATTTT,CASSPGGWGTDTQYF
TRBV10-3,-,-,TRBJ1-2,TGTGCCATCAGTGACCCGACACAGAACTATGGCTACACCTTC,CAISDPTQNYGYTF
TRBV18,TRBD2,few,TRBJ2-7,TGTGCCAGCTCACCACCGGGTAGCGGGGTATCTAGCTACGAGCAGTACTTC,CASSPPGSGVSSYEQYF
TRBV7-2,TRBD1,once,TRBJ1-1,TGTGCCAGCAGCTTAGTTGGAGGGGGCAGGACTGAAGCTTTCTTT,CASSLVGGGRTEAFF
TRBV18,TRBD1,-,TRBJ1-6,TGTGCCAGCTCACCCGGACGTGTAACGGGACAGCTAAATTCACCCCTCCACTTT,CASSPGRVTGQLNSPLHF
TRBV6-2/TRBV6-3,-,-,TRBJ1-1,TGTGCCAGCAGTTACGGCAGGAACTCAGGCACTGAAGCTTTCTTT,CASSYGRNSGTEAFF
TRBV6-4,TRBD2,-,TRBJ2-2,TGTGCCAGCACTAGCGGGAGCACCGGGGAGCTGTTTTTT,CASTSGSTGELFF
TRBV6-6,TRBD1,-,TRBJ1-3,TGTGCCAGCGGAGGACAGGGACGTGGAAACACCATATATTTT,CASGGQGRGNTIYF